This is a list of T cell receptor beta chains from one sample in a study of metastatic and nonmetastatic thyroid tumors. TCRdb re-called clones via MiXCR from the PCR reads. The sample holds 13,000 or so clones, roughly 28% seen once. The sequenced sample was blood. These TCRs come from a female donor with papillary thyroid cancer or a benign thyroid nodule (not recorded which). Some clones in this sample may be carry-over from other donors' samples. The CDR3 runs from the conserved cysteine through the conserved F or W. The order of the fields is J gene, D gene, clone size, V gene, CDR3 DNA, CDR3 protein. The D gene is left open where the match is weak. Expanded clones get a size class; other rows say once, few or many, or leave the size out.

TRBJ2-3,-,-,TRBV7-8,TGTGCCAGCAGACTCATCGAGGAGGTTGGCACAGATACGCAGTATTTT,CASRLIEEVGTDTQYF
TRBJ2-5,TRBD2,many,TRBV20-1,TGCAGTGCTAGGAGACTAGCGGGGGACCAAGAGACCCAGTACTTC,CSARRLAGDQETQYF
TRBJ1-1,-,medium-sized,TRBV11-3,TGTGCCAGCAGCTTCGGGTACGGGAACACTGAAGCTTTCTTT,CASSFGYGNTEAFF
TRBJ2-3,TRBD2,-,TRBV3-1,TGTGCCAGCATCAATAGCGGGAGTAGGGCAGATACGCAGTATTTT,CASINSGSRADTQYF
TRBJ2-5,TRBD2,many,TRBV5-1,TGCGCCAGCAGCAGAGGTGCCGTGGCGGCGGGGGGCAAAGAGACCCAGTACTTC,CASSRGAVAAGGKETQYF
TRBJ2-3,-,many,TRBV3-1,TGTGCCAGCAGCCAAACCGCCACAGGGATGGGCACAGATACGCAGTATTTT,CASSQTATGMGTDTQYF
TRBJ1-1,-,-,TRBV11-3,TGTGCCAGCAGCTTTAGTTGCGATCCTGAAGCTTTCTTT,CASSFSCDPEAFF
TRBJ1-6,-,medium-sized,TRBV20-1,TGCAGTGCTAGGGACACCAACTCCTATAATTCACCCCTCCACTTT,CSARDTNSYNSPLHF
TRBJ2-5,TRBD1,-,TRBV6-2/TRBV6-3,TGTGCCAGCAGTGGCAGACAGGGGGCGCAGGTGGGGGAGACCCAGTACTTC,CASSGRQGAQVGETQYF
TRBJ1-6,TRBD1,-,TRBV30,TGTGCCTGGAGCAGGGGACAGGATAATTCACCCCTCCACTTT,CAWSRGQDNSPLHF
TRBJ2-3,-,medium-sized,TRBV2,TGTGCCAGCAGTGAAAATAGATTTGTCACAGATACGCAGTATTTT,CASSENRFVTDTQYF
TRBJ2-3,TRBD2,medium-sized,TRBV6-1,TGTGCCAGCAGTCCTTCTGCGGGGGACACAGATACGCAGTATTTT,CASSPSAGDTDTQYF
TRBJ1-4,TRBD1,-,TRBV18,TGTGCCAGCTCTCTAGTACCGGGACAGGGGGAAGAAAAACTGTTTTTT,CASSLVPGQGEEKLFF
TRBJ2-7,TRBD2,medium-sized,TRBV5-1,TGCGCCAGCAGCTTGGTTGGTGGGGGCCGGGGGGGCGAGCAGTACTTC,CASSLVGGGRGGEQYF
TRBJ2-3,-,medium-sized,TRBV6-1,TGTGCCAGCAGTCTCCCTGCGGGAAGGTCCACAGATACGCAGTATTTT,CASSLPAGRSTDTQYF
TRBJ2-7,-,medium-sized,TRBV7-2,TGTGCCAGCAGCTTAGTAATCCAATACGAGCAGTACTTC,CASSLVIQYEQYF
TRBJ2-2,-,-,TRBV6-1,TGTGCCAGCAGTCAGACTAGTGTAAGGACCGTGGAGCTGTTTTTT,CASSQTSVRTVELFF
TRBJ2-1,-,many,TRBV18,TGTGCCAGCTCACCCTTCGCTCGGGGCGGAAATGAGCAGTTCTTC,CASSPFARGGNEQFF
TRBJ2-1,TRBD1,medium-sized,TRBV7-2,TGTGCCAGCAGCTTAGGGGACAGGAATGAGCAGTTCTTC,CASSLGDRNEQFF
TRBJ2-7,-,medium-sized,TRBV6-2/TRBV6-3,TGTGCCAGCAGTTACTCAACAACCTACGAGCAGTACTTC,CASSYSTTYEQYF
TRBJ2-7,TRBD2,medium-sized,TRBV6-1,TGTGCCAGCAGGGGGACTAGCGGGGGGACCTCCTACGAGCAGTACTTC,CASRGTSGGTSYEQYF
TRBJ2-3,-,-,TRBV7-2,TGTGCCAGCAGCTTGGGGCTAGGCACAGATACGCAGTATTTT,CASSLGLGTDTQYF
TRBJ1-3,-,once,TRBV18,TGTGCCAGCTCACCGGTCGGCAACTCTGGAAACACCATATATTTT,CASSPVGNSGNTIYF
TRBJ2-3,TRBD2,medium-sized,TRBV11-3,TGTGCCAGCAGCTCTAGCGGGACCCGCACAGATACGCAGTATTTT,CASSSSGTRTDTQYF
TRBJ1-1,-,many,TRBV9,TGTGCCAGCAGCGTTCTCGGGAACACTGAAGCTTTCTTT,CASSVLGNTEAFF
TRBJ2-5,TRBD2,many,TRBV12-3/TRBV12-4,TGTGCCAGCAAAGCTGCGACTAGCCAGGAAGAGACCCAGTACTTC,CASKAATSQEETQYF
TRBJ2-1,TRBD2,-,TRBV20-1,TGTAGTGCTAGAGATCGGGCGGGAGTTCCCTACAATGAGCAGTTCTTC,CSARDRAGVPYNEQFF
TRBJ2-5,TRBD2,many,TRBV4-1,TGCGCCAGCAGCCAAGCGCGGCGGGGGGGCCGCGAGACCCAGTACTTC,CASSQARRGGRETQYF
TRBJ2-1,TRBD2,medium-sized,TRBV27,TGTGCCAGCAGTTCCCCGGGACTAGCGGTATACAATGAGCAGTTCTTC,CASSSPGLAVYNEQFF
TRBJ1-3,-,-,TRBV7-7,TGTGCCAGCAGCTTAGTTCTGGGGAACACCATATATTTT,CASSLVLGNTIYF
TRBJ2-7,-,-,TRBV2,TGTGCCAGCACCTCGGACGGTGGCTCCTACGAGCAGTACTTC,CASTSDGGSYEQYF
TRBJ2-5,TRBD1,many,TRBV15,TGTGCCACCAGCAAGAGGACAGGGGGCGGAGAGACCCAGTACTTC,CATSKRTGGGETQYF
TRBJ2-5,-,many,TRBV11-2,TGTGCCAGCAGCCCCAGGGGAGGGGAAGGGGAGACCCAGTACTTC,CASSPRGGEGETQYF
TRBJ2-5,-,many,TRBV9,TGTGCCAGCAGCCACCCACGGGTGGGGGAGACCCAGTACTTC,CASSHPRVGETQYF
TRBJ2-5,-,medium-sized,TRBV28,TGTGCCAGCAGTCGTATCGGGACATCTAATCCCCGCCAAGAGACCCAGTACTTC,CASSRIGTSNPRQETQYF
TRBJ1-1,-,-,TRBV4-1,TGCGCCAGCAGCCAAGGCAGGGCCCAGAACACTGAAGCTTTCTTT,CASSQGRAQNTEAFF
TRBJ2-1,TRBD2,many,TRBV18,TGTGCCAGCTCACCAAACCTAGTAGTAAAATGGGGCGGGAGCTCCTACAATGAGCAGTTCTTC,CASSPNLVVKWGGSSYNEQFF
TRBJ1-3,-,-,TRBV6-1,TGTGCCAGCAGTGAAGCGCCTGGAAACACCATATATTTT,CASSEAPGNTIYF
TRBJ2-7,-,medium-sized,TRBV12-3/TRBV12-4,TGTGCCAGCCGAAGGCTAGGAAGCGACGAGCAGTACTTC,CASRRLGSDEQYF
TRBJ1-4,-,many,TRBV28,TGTGCCAGCCTGAGGGGCACTAATGAAAAACTGTTTTTT,CASLRGTNEKLFF
TRBJ1-2,-,medium-sized,TRBV20-1,TGCAGTGCTCCTCCCTCTAGGGAGGTACACACCTTC,CSAPPSREVHTF
TRBJ2-3,-,-,TRBV5-6,TGTGCCAGCAGCTTGATTGGCACAGATACGCAGTATTTT,CASSLIGTDTQYF
TRBJ2-2,-,-,TRBV13,TGTGCCAGCAGCCCTCAAACAGGGATCGGGGATCTGATTTTT,CASSPQTGIGDLIF
TRBJ2-5,-,-,TRBV5-1,TGCGCCAGCAGCCTGGGGGTTGGGGGCTCAGAGACCCAGTACTTC,CASSLGVGGSETQYF
TRBJ1-6,-,-,TRBV4-1,TGCGCCAGCAGCCGAGGACGTCGCCTCCACTTT,CASSRGRRLHF
TRBJ2-2,-,-,TRBV11-3,TGTGCCAGCAGCTCGGCCTCGGGTCGAACCACCGGGGAGCTGTTTTTT,CASSSASGRTTGELFF
TRBJ1-1,-,medium-sized,TRBV5-1,TGCGCCAGCAGACCCGGGACACCGAGGTCCGGGAACACTGAAGCTTTCTTT,CASRPGTPRSGNTEAFF
TRBJ2-7,TRBD1,-,TRBV5-5,TGTGCCAGCAGCTTGGTGAAGGGGGCTAAATACGAGCAGTACTTC,CASSLVKGAKYEQYF
TRBJ2-1,TRBD2,-,TRBV20-1,TGCAGTGCTGCTGCCCGACTAGCGGGAGGCAATGAGCAGTTCTTC,CSAAARLAGGNEQFF